These 14 T cell receptor beta chains share one sample of origin, sequenced in a study of CD8 T cells in ankylosing spondylitis (dated by TCRdb to the late 2010s). The method was 5' RACE. Reads for this sample came from an Illumina HiSeq 2500. Using fastp trimming at Q25 and MiXCR clonotype assembly, TCRdb reanalyzed the public sequencing data and kept in-frame beta chains. A single entry per CDR3 protein holds the most common genes and DNA from its merged rows. The table for this sample lists tens of thousands of distinct CDR3 sequences; about 5.2% of them were counted only once. In total, the top ten clones hold around 2.2% of the sample. What was sequenced was blood, either unsorted or a sorted T cell fraction (not recorded which). The receptors derive from a male donor with ankylosing spondylitis or in good health (not recorded which).

Points on this clonotype: A much more abundant neighbour one base away suggests this may be a read error. The chain joins TRBV20-1 to TRBJ2-1, with D unresolved. The CDR3 is made up of 17 amino acids. Germline V gene lookup returns CDR1 DFQATT and CDR2 SNEGSKA (reference sequence). The CDR3 nucleotides are TGCTGTGCTAGAGATGGTAAGGGTCTCAGCTCCTACAGTGAGCAGTTCTTC. This translates into CCARDGKGLSSYSEQFF.

This clonotype has a count of ten or more. DNA for the CDR3: TGCGCCAGCACACCTAGGGGGGCATCCTACAATGAGCAGTTCTTC. Protein product: CASTPRGASYNEQFF. V is TRBV5-1 and J is TRBJ2-1, with D perhaps given as TRBD1 or TRBD2 (6 bases each). The CDR3 is 15 residues long. With 6 bases removed from V and 1 base from J, the gap between germline ends came to 14 bases. Germline CDR1 and CDR2: SGHRS and YFSETQ.

Many counts were recorded for this clonotype. This sequence joins TRBV29-1 and TRBJ1-2; no clear D. CDR1 is SQVTM, CDR2 ANQGSEA, per germline. V lost 0 bases to trimming and J lost 4 bases, with 12 bases between them. CDR3 length: 14 residues. This CDR3 is CSVEDLPGSYGYTF. The CDR3 DNA follows: TGCAGCGTTGAAGATCTGCCAGGAAGCTATGGCTACACCTTC.

This clonotype has ten or more counts. J is TRBJ2-1 and V is TRBV7-2; D may be TRBD1 (6 bases). V gave up 10 bases and J gave up 6 bases, with 19 bases separating them. The germline V gene encodes CDR1 SGHTA and CDR2 FQGNSA. The CDR3 loop spans 14 amino acids. CDR3 sequence: CATKVSGAINEQFF. DNA for the CDR3: TGTGCCACCAAGGTGTCAGGGGCAATCAATGAGCAGTTCTTC.

This clonotype has a count of ten or more. The chain combines TRBV20-1 with TRBJ1-6, with D perhaps TRBD1 (5 bases). The CDR3 covers 14 residues. Germline V gives CDR1 DFQATT, CDR2 SNEGSKA (reference sequence). V was clipped by 7 bases and J by 5 bases, with 15 bases between them. The CDR3 nucleotides read TGCAGTGTTGCGGGGGACGGCAATAATTCACCCCTCCACTTT. Translation gives CSVAGDGNNSPLHF.

The table lists this clonotype with many counts. This sequence joins TRBV20-1 and TRBJ2-3; 7 positions agree with TRBD2. CDR1 is DFQATT and CDR2 is SNEGSKA in the germline V gene (reference sequence). The CDR3 is made up of 12 amino acids. The CDR3 DNA reads TGCACTGGCTCAGCGGGAACAGATACGCAGTATTTT. It is translated as CTGSAGTDTQYF.

Only a few counts were recorded for this clonotype. This chain joins TRBV4-1 and TRBJ1-2; D might be TRBD1 (5 bases). Germline assignment: CDR1 MGHRA and CDR2 YSYEKL. Trimming removed 3 bases at V and 2 bases at J, with 10 bases between. The CDR3 is made up of 14 amino acids. CDR3 nucleotides: TGCGCCAGCAGCCAGGGGACGGCCAACTATGGCTACACCTTC. Its protein product is CASSQGTANYGYTF.

This clonotype has a count of ten or more. This chain links TRBV5-1 with TRBJ2-2; 8 nucleotides line up with TRBD1. Germline V CDR1 and CDR2: SGHRS, YFSETQ. The CDR3 sequence is 20 residues long. The V gene end was trimmed by 4 bases and the J gene end by 2 bases; junction bases not matched to a gene: 19. In DNA, the CDR3 is TGCGCCAGCAGCCTCCCGGACAGGGTGGTGGACGGGCTTAACACCGGGGAGCTGTTTTTT. It codes for CASSLPDRVVDGLNTGELFF.

The sample holds many counts of this clonotype. This chain uses TRBV28 with TRBJ1-1; no firm D call. V lost 5 bases, J lost 0 bases, and 10 bases lay in between. CDR3 length: 14 amino acids. CDR1 MDHEN and CDR2 SYDVKM come from the germline V gene. CDR3 DNA sequence: TGTGCCAGCAGTGGACGGGCAATGAACACTGAAGCTTTCTTT. It translates to CASSGRAMNTEAFF.

This clonotype was counted many times. CDR3 coding DNA: TGCAGCGTTAGTCTATCCGGGACAGGGGGCGTTGGCTACACCTTC. Protein product: CSVSLSGTGGVGYTF. The chain is built from TRBV29-1 and TRBJ1-2; 12 nucleotides agree with TRBD1. The V gene end was trimmed by 5 bases and the J gene end by 7 bases; junction bases not matched to a gene: 11. The germline CDR1 and CDR2 sequences are SQVTM and ANQGSEA. The CDR3 spans 15 residues. Based on the CDR3 plus reference TRBV29-1 and TRBJ1-2, the full variable domain is SAVISQKPSRDICQRGTSLTIQCQVDSQVTMMFWYRQQPGQSLTLIATANQGSEATYESGFVIDKFPISRPNLTFSTLTVSNMSPEDSSIYLCSVSLSGTGGVGYTFGSGTRLTVV.

This clonotype was recorded many times. The rearrangement uses TRBV7-3 and TRBJ1-1; D gene uncertain. Germline CDR1 and CDR2: SGHTA and FQGTGA. This CDR3 comprises 13 residues. Trimming removed 0 bases from V and 4 bases from J, with 6 bases in between. The CDR3 nucleotides read TGTGCCAGCAGCTTAACTACGACCACTGAAGCTTTCTTT. It specifies CASSLTTTTEAFF.

This clonotype was detected ten times or more. V usage is TRBV5-1 and J usage is TRBJ2-1; the match to TRBD2 covers 8 bases. Germline CDR1 SGHRS, CDR2 YFSETQ. Trimming cost V 2 bases and J 7 bases; bases outside gene matches: 8. This CDR3 contains 15 residues. The CDR3 is CASSFKSGGGNEQFF. CDR3 in DNA: TGCGCCAGCAGCTTCAAGAGCGGGGGCGGGAATGAGCAGTTCTTC.

This clonotype occurred many times. V usage is TRBV4-1 and J usage is TRBJ2-7; perhaps TRBD2 as D (6 bases). The CDR3 sequence is 13 residues long. Deletions cut 4 bases from V and 2 bases from J, with 9 bases between. The V gene's germline CDR1 is MGHRA and CDR2 YSYEKL. The DNA of the CDR3 is TGCGCCAGCAGCCTGGACTATACCTACGAGCAGTACTTC. It encodes CASSLDYTYEQYF.

At least ten counts were recorded for this clonotype. The gene calls are TRBV6-1 and TRBJ2-5; 11 bases are a match to TRBD1. The germline gives CDR1 MNHNS, CDR2 SASEGT. The junction had 9 bases not matched to a gene; V was cut back by 8 bases and J by 1 base. The CDR3 sequence is 16 residues long. CDR3 nucleotides: TGTGCCAGCTCATCCGGGACAGGGGGGCTCCAAGAGACCCAGTACTTC. Residues: CASSSGTGGLQETQYF.